The 7 T cell receptor beta chains below come from one sample, sequenced in a study of beta chain features in type 1 diabetes. Which antigens these TCRs recognize remains unknown. Expressed TCRB transcripts were sequenced after all isolated RNA was converted to cDNA. The table came from immunoSEQ multiplex PCR; TCRdb's copy has only in-frame clones and leaves some out. The data contain 310,000 or so clones, about 15% of them seen just once; the ten biggest clones take up approximately 0.015%. General study points: Moderate but significant shortening of TCRB CDR3s was recorded in all four CD4+ subsets from Type 1 diabetes patients.

Sequenced sample: naive CD4+ T cells from blood. All receptors come from a man aged 18 to 35 with type 1 diabetes.

J is TRBJ2-3 and V is TRBV5-1; perhaps TRBD2 as D (7 bases). The CDR3 has 17 residues. Deletions cut 4 bases from V and 2 bases from J, with 20 bases between. Per germline, CDR1 SGHRS and CDR2 YFSETQ. The CDR3 spells CASSHRGAAQTTDTQYF. The DNA of the CDR3 is TGCGCCAGCAGCCACCGGGGGGCGGCTCAGACCACAGATACGCAGTATTTT.

The chain recombines TRBV15 with TRBJ1-5, with 8 bases lining up with TRBD1. V lost 4 bases to trimming and J lost 10 bases; unmatched junction nucleotides: 6. This CDR3 has 13 residues. Germline-derived CDR1 and CDR2 are LNHNV and YYDKDF (reference sequence). The CDR3 DNA follows: TGTGCCACCAGCAAGGACAGGGTAGGTCCCCAGCATTTT. The encoded protein is CATSKDRVGPQHF.

The chain links TRBV7-9 to TRBJ1-2, with D perhaps TRBD1 (6 bases). The CDR3 is 15 amino acids. Trimming shortened V by 3 bases and J by 8 bases, and 19 bases separated the two germline ends. Per germline, CDR1 SEHNR and CDR2 FQNEAQ (reference sequence). CDR3 sequence: CASSFAALTGRGYTF. The CDR3 DNA is TGTGCCAGCAGCTTCGCCGCTTTGACAGGACGAGGCTACACCTTC.

This clone has more than one count but fewer than ten. The chain recombines TRBV7-7 with TRBJ2-5; 10 bases match TRBD1. The CDR3 consists of 16 residues. The junction had 7 bases not matched to a gene; V was cut back by 2 bases and J by 4 bases. Germline V gives CDR1 SSHAT, CDR2 FNYEAQ (reference sequence). In DNA form, the CDR3 reads TGTGCCAGCAGCTTACAGTACGGGACAGGGGTAGAGACCCAGTACTTC. It codes for CASSLQYGTGVETQYF. The full variable domain, in which reference TRBV7-7 and TRBJ2-5 provide the parts outside the CDR3, is GAGVSQSPRYKVTKRGQDVTLRCDPISSHATLYWYQQALGQGPEFLTYFNYEAQPDKSGLPSDRFSAERPEGSISTLTIQRTEQRDSAMYRCASSLQYGTGVETQYFGPGTRLLVL.

The V and J genes are TRBV5-6 and TRBJ2-1; TRBD2 agrees at 11 bases. The CDR3 totals 15 residues. V shed 4 bases, J shed 4 bases, and the junction held 4 bases outside the gene matches. Germline V gene data show CDR1 as SGHDT and CDR2 as YYEEEE. The CDR3 loop reads CASSEGLADYNEQFF. The CDR3 nucleotides read TGTGCCAGCAGCGAGGGACTAGCGGATTACAATGAGCAGTTCTTC.

The chain couples TRBV5-1 to TRBJ2-7; D remains ambiguous. The CDR3 runs 14 residues. Trimming pared 2 bases from V and 5 bases from J, leaving 14 bases between. In germline, CDR1 is SGHRS, CDR2 YFSETQ. The CDR3 spells CASSLTEPFDEQYF. In DNA, the CDR3 is TGCGCCAGCAGCTTAACAGAGCCTTTTGACGAGCAGTACTTC.

This clone has only a few counts. The chain carries TRBV11-2 and TRBJ2-3, with D tentatively TRBD2 (5 bases). V lost 7 bases to trimming and J lost 2 bases, with 16 bases between them. The CDR3 totals 15 residues. Germline V lookup: CDR1 SGHAT, CDR2 FQNNGV. The CDR3 sequence is CASTQGGLSTDTQYF. DNA of the CDR3: TGTGCCAGCACCCAAGGAGGACTCTCCACAGATACGCAGTATTTT. The whole variable domain, remainder taken from reference TRBV11-2 and TRBJ2-3, is EAGVAQSPRYKIIEKRQSVAFWCNPISGHATLYWYQQILGQGPKLLIQFQNNGVVDDSQLPKDRFSAERLKGVDSTLKIQPAKLEDSAVYLCASTQGGLSTDTQYFGPGTRLTVL.